These 28 T cell receptor beta chains came from one sample sequenced in a study of Graves' ophthalmopathy and Graves' hyperthyroidism. For repertoire sequencing, the TCR beta CDR3 regions were amplified from RNA transcripts. First-round RT-PCR with HTBI primers preceded a second-round multiplex PCR. TCRdb used MiXCR to reprocess the multiplex PCR reads, holding one entry per CDR3 protein. The table shows 650,000 to 900,000 distinct CDR3 sequences, with roughly 40% occurring only once. Sequenced sample: peripheral blood. Source of these receptors: an adult man with Graves' ophthalmopathy.

The gene calls are TRBV25-1 and TRBJ1-2; 8 bases match TRBD1. This CDR3 is 12 amino acids long. Germline V gene data show CDR1 as MGHDK and CDR2 as SYGVNS. V lost 10 bases, J lost 4 bases, and 5 bases stayed unmatched. The CDR3: CAMDRVTYGYTF. CDR3 nucleotide sequence: TGTGCCATGGACAGGGTAACCTATGGCTACACCTTC.

The table lists this clonotype with a few counts. The gene calls are TRBV20-1 and TRBJ1-6; weak D call: TRBD1 (5 bases). The CDR3 is 14 amino acids. Germline CDR1 and CDR2: DFQATT and SNEGSKA (reference sequence). Trimming left V 4 bases short and J 7 bases short, with 14 bases between. The CDR3 DNA reads as TGCAGTGCTACTTCAGGGTTACTGAATTCACCCCTCCACTTT. Amino acids: CSATSGLLNSPLHF.

The chain recombines TRBV29-1 with TRBJ1-1; D call uncertain. Germline values: CDR1 SQVTM, CDR2 ANQGSEA. Deletions cut 8 bases from V and 7 bases from J, with 11 bases between. The CDR3 is made up of 10 amino acids. CDR3 loop: CSCRSDEAFF. CDR3 in DNA: TGCAGCTGCCGGAGTGATGAAGCTTTCTTT.

The chain uses TRBV7-9 and TRBJ2-7; no clear D. V was shortened by 5 bases and J by 3 bases, with 17 bases between the two germline ends. CDR1 SEHNR and CDR2 FQNEAQ come from the germline V gene (reference sequence). The CDR3 consists of 15 residues. The CDR3 DNA sequence: TGTGCCAGCAGCCCCCAGCAGGTGGCTAACTACGAGCAGTACTTC. This sequence encodes CASSPQQVANYEQYF.

Concerning this clonotype: A much larger clone lies a single base off, so this may be a read error. Because it lacks the conserved phenylalanine or tryptophan at the end, this CDR3 is likely a read error. The J gene is TRBJ1-2, the V gene TRBV11-1; 10 nucleotides line up with TRBD1. CDR3 length: 14 amino acids. Trimming cost V 3 bases and J 7 bases; bases outside gene matches: 5. The germline V gene has CDR1 SGHAT and CDR2 FQDESV (reference sequence). The CDR3 reads CASSLGDRGLGYTL. CDR3 coding DNA: TGTGCCAGCAGCTTGGGCGACAGGGGGCTTGGCTACACCCTC.

This chain joins TRBV7-9 and TRBJ1-1; 8 positions agree with TRBD1. Trimming took 6 bases from V and 11 from J; bases not matched to a gene: 8. The CDR3 runs to 12 residues. In germline, CDR1 is SEHNR, CDR2 FQNEAQ (reference sequence). The CDR3: CASSQGDRRAFF. The CDR3 coding sequence is TGTGCCAGCAGTCAGGGGGACAGGAGGGCTTTCTTT.

The chain carries TRBV11-2 and TRBJ1-1, with 8 bases aligning to TRBD1. Per germline, CDR1 SGHAT and CDR2 FQNNGV. The CDR3 has 18 amino acids. Unmatched junction bases numbered 15, after V lost 5 bases and J lost 1 base. CDR3 region: CASSLSLGRGRRNTEAFF. As DNA, the CDR3 is TGTGCCAGCAGCCTCTCCCTGGGCAGGGGGCGACGGAACACTGAAGCTTTCTTT.

This clonotype was recorded only once. This may come from a read error, since a much larger clone is one base off. This rearrangement joins TRBV2 to TRBJ2-5; 7 bases fit TRBD2. The germline V gene encodes CDR1 SNHLY and CDR2 FYNNEI. The CDR3 runs 15 residues. The CDR3: CASSLTLASQDTQYF. CDR3 coding DNA: TGTGCCAGCAGTTTAACACTAGCGTCCCAAGACACCCAGTACTTC.

This chain uses TRBV20-1 with TRBJ2-7; D gene unclear. The germline V gene encodes CDR1 DFQATT and CDR2 SNEGSKA (reference sequence). CDR3 length: 11 residues. The ends were cut back, 6 bases at V and 4 bases at J, with 10 bases in the middle. DNA for the CDR3: TGCAGTGCCGTGATACAGTACGAGCAGTACTTC. Translated, it gives CSAVIQYEQYF.

This clonotype was seen ten or more times. The chain combines TRBV7-9 with TRBJ1-2, with D tentatively TRBD1 (5 bases). This CDR3 is built from 13 residues. Trimming shortened V by 7 bases and J by 8 bases, and 17 bases separated the two germline ends. Germline loops: CDR1 SEHNR, CDR2 FQNEAQ (reference sequence). CDR3 sequence reads: CASISMGGAGYTF. Written as DNA, the CDR3 is TGTGCCAGCATCTCAATGGGGGGTGCCGGCTACACCTTC.

The chain carries TRBV20-1 and TRBJ1-2; D may be TRBD1 (6 bases). The CDR3 extends over 13 amino acids. CDR1 and CDR2 (germline): DFQATT, SNEGSKA (reference sequence). V dropped 6 bases and J dropped 4 bases, with 15 bases sitting between them. CDR3 sequence: CSAPPGQTYGYTF. For the CDR3, the DNA is TGCAGTGCCCCCCCGGGACAAACCTATGGCTACACCTTC.

The rearrangement joins TRBV24-1 to TRBJ1-2; 9 positions match TRBD1. J lost 8 bases, V lost 3 bases, and 9 bases had no gene match. The CDR3 has 15 amino acids. Germline values: CDR1 KGHDR, CDR2 SFDVKD. As DNA, the CDR3 is TGTGCCACCAGTGATGCAGGGACAGGGTCGTGGGGCTACACCTTC. As protein: CATSDAGTGSWGYTF.

The genes are TRBV25-1 and TRBJ1-2; no firm D call. With 7 bases removed from V and 3 bases from J, the gap between germline ends came to 24 bases. The CDR3 sequence is 17 residues long. Germline-derived CDR1 and CDR2 are MGHDK and SYGVNS. The CDR3 loop is CASTPLQLPTRDYGYTF. The CDR3 nucleotides are TGTGCCAGCACCCCACTCCAACTGCCGACGAGGGACTATGGCTACACCTTC.

As concerns this clonotype: At one end the junction does not follow the germline gene, possibly because of a read error. The J gene is TRBJ1-1, the V gene TRBV7-9; TRBD1 matches 8 bases. Germline CDR1 SEHNR, CDR2 FQNEAQ (reference sequence). This CDR3 has 13 amino acids. CDR3 coding DNA: TGTGCCAGCAGCCGCACAGGGGGTACTGAAGCTTCCTTT. Protein product: CASSRTGGTEASF.

The genes are TRBV4-1 and TRBJ2-5; D is unresolved. The V gene's germline CDR1 is MGHRA and CDR2 YSYEKL. This CDR3 is 14 amino acids long. Trimming pared 0 bases from V and 3 bases from J, leaving 8 bases between. CDR3 sequence (DNA): TGCGCCAGCAGCCAAGATCTTAGGGAAGAGACCCAGTACTTC. Its translation: CASSQDLREETQYF.

This sequence joins TRBV15 and TRBJ1-2; 12 bases map to TRBD2. The last part of the DNA fits TRBJ2-1 better; the J call may be wrong. This CDR3 has 15 residues. Germline V gene sequence: CDR1 LNHNV, CDR2 YYDKDF (reference sequence). CDR3 in DNA: TGTGCCACCAGCAGAGATGGACTAGCGGGAAATGAGCAGTTCTTC. Encoded protein: CATSRDGLAGNEQFF.

This chain links TRBV19 with TRBJ1-5; no clear D gene. CDR1 is LNHDA and CDR2 is SQIVND in the germline V gene (reference sequence). The germline V and J ends were trimmed by 4 bases and 4 bases, with 11 bases remaining between them. The CDR3 runs to 14 residues. CDR3 bases: TGTGCCAGTAGTACCCGACCGAGTAATCAGCCCCAGCATTTT. This gives the protein CASSTRPSNQPQHF.

The chain couples TRBV19 to TRBJ1-5, with D tentatively TRBD1 (6 bases). V was clipped by 3 bases and J by 3 bases, with 21 bases between them. Germline CDR1 is LNHDA and CDR2 is SQIVND (reference sequence). The CDR3 is 18 residues long. CDR3 coding DNA: TGTGCCAGTAGTATTGGGGGGCGGCCGACCCTTTACAATCAGCCCCAGCATTTT. Its translation is CASSIGGRPTLYNQPQHF.

The genes are TRBV11-2 and TRBJ2-7; 11 bases are shared with TRBD2. Germline V gene sequence: CDR1 SGHAT, CDR2 FQNNGV. This CDR3 has 16 amino acids. J was trimmed by 13 bases and V by 5 bases; bases with no gene match: 19. This CDR3 is CASSSRTSGLSYDHYF. CDR3 nucleotide sequence: TGTGCCAGCAGCAGCCGGACTAGCGGGCTCTCCTACGATCATTACTTC.

Many counts were recorded for this clonotype. This sequence joins TRBV7-9 and TRBJ1-2; D ambiguous. Germline CDR1 reads SEHNR; CDR2 reads FQNEAQ (reference sequence). V was pared by 5 bases and J by 5 bases, with 15 bases between. CDR3 size: 14 residues. CDR3 DNA: TGTGCCAGCAGCCAAGACTTACTGGATTATGGCTACACCTTC. This gives the protein CASSQDLLDYGYTF. Full variable domain (remainder filled in from reference TRBV7-9 and TRBJ1-2): DTGVSQNPRHKITKRGQNVTFRCDPISEHNRLYWYRQTLGQGPEFLTYFQNEAQLEKSRLLSDRFSAERPKGSFSTLEIQRTEQGDSAMYLCASSQDLLDYGYTFGSGTRLTVV.

This clonotype was seen ten or more times. The J gene is TRBJ1-1, the V gene TRBV2; no clear D gene. Per the germline V gene, CDR1 is SNHLY and CDR2 is FYNNEI. The V gene lost 6 bases and the J gene lost 0 bases, with 11 bases spanning the gap. The CDR3 runs to 14 residues. The CDR3 DNA reads TGTGCCAGCAGGCCTCGGGAGATGAACACTGAAGCTTTCTTT. Amino acid sequence: CASRPREMNTEAFF.

This chain joins TRBV7-9 and TRBJ2-2; 8 nucleotides match TRBD2. The J segment lost 7 bases and the V segment lost 8 bases, leaving 12 bases of the junction unmatched. Germline CDR1 and CDR2: SEHNR and FQNEAQ (reference sequence). There are 15 residues in the CDR3. CDR3 residues: CASGAGTSTHGELFF. The DNA for the CDR3 is TGTGCCAGCGGCGCCGGGACTAGTACCCACGGGGAGCTGTTTTTT.

Remarks on this clonotype: A single base separates this from a much larger clone, so it may be a read error. This chain uses TRBV19 with TRBJ1-2, with D uncertain. This CDR3 has 13 residues. Per germline, CDR1 LNHDA and CDR2 SQIVND (reference sequence). In nucleotides, the CDR3 is TGTGCCGGTAGTATCAAGGAGGGATCGGGCTACACCTTC. It codes for CAGSIKEGSGYTF.

This clonotype was seen many times. The J gene is TRBJ1-4, the V gene TRBV25-1; D gene ambiguous. This CDR3 region has 15 residues. The germline CDR1 and CDR2 sequences are MGHDK and SYGVNS. The ends were cut back, 1 base at V and 5 bases at J, with 11 bases in the middle. This CDR3 is CASSESTPLNEKLFF. The CDR3 DNA reads as TGTGCCAGCAGTGAATCTACCCCCCTAAATGAAAAACTGTTTTTT. Supplemented by reference TRBV25-1 and TRBJ1-4, the full variable domain reads EADIYQTPRYLVIGTGKKITLECSQTMGHDKMYWYQQDPGMELHLIHYSYGVNSTEKGDLSSESTVSRIRTEHFPLTLESARPSHTSQYLCASSESTPLNEKLFFGSGTQLSVL.

This clonotype was recorded at least ten times. The V call is TRBV6-1, the J call TRBJ2-7, with 7 bases identical to TRBD1. V gave up 5 bases and J gave up 2 bases; unmatched junction bases: 9. Germline V gene data show CDR1 as MNHNS and CDR2 as SASEGT. The CDR3 is 15 amino acids. The CDR3 reads CASSTWTGDPYEQYF. DNA for the CDR3: TGTGCCAGCAGTACGTGGACAGGCGATCCCTACGAGCAGTACTTC.

Notes on this clonotype: Germline and junction disagree at one end, which may indicate a read error. The chain has TRBV7-3 and TRBJ2-7, with D tentatively TRBD1 or TRBD2 (5 bases each). The end of the DNA fits TRBJ2-1 better, so the J call may be wrong. In germline, CDR1 is SGHTA, CDR2 FQGTGA. The CDR3 length is 14 residues. This CDR3 is CVSSFGTLTNEQFF. CDR3 nucleotide sequence: TGTGTCAGCAGCTTTGGGACCCTTACTAATGAGCAGTTCTTC.

The V gene is TRBV10-3, the J gene TRBJ2-3; D remains unclear. This CDR3 is 11 amino acids long. V lost 10 bases to trimming and J lost 2 bases, with 7 bases between them. The germline V gene encodes CDR1 ENHRY and CDR2 SYGVKD. The CDR3 loop reads CASTYTDTQYF. The CDR3 nucleotides are TGTGCCAGCACCTACACAGATACGCAGTATTTT.

The chain couples TRBV7-9 to TRBJ2-2, with no clear D. The CDR3 sequence is 12 residues long. Trimming shortened V by 2 bases and J by 9 bases, and 7 bases separated the two germline ends. Germline values: CDR1 SEHNR, CDR2 FQNEAQ (reference sequence). The CDR3 bases are TGTGCCAGCAGCTTATTTGACCGGGAGCTGTTTTTT. Translating gives CASSLFDRELFF.